A selection of T cell receptor beta chains follows, all from one sample in a study of T cell changes during pregnancy in multiple sclerosis. Measured with immunoSEQ multiplex PCR; TCRdb has only the in-frame clones, and not every one. The repertoire includes 45,000 to 55,000 clones, 75% to 90% of them detected once, and 1.4% to 1.5% sits in the top ten. The sequenced sample was peripheral blood, obtained in the first trimester of pregnancy. The receptors derive from a female donor in good health, enrolled as a control in a pregnancy study. Both conserved end residues are part of each CDR3. Each record gives: V gene, J gene, clone size, D gene, CDR3 protein, CDR3 DNA. D genes are given only for firm matches. Clone size is given for some rows only: seen once, a few or many times, or a class if the clone is expanded.

V gene: TRBV25-1; J gene: TRBJ2-5; clone size: -; D gene: TRBD2; CDR3 protein: CASSDSGGAGTQYF; CDR3 DNA: TGTGCCAGCAGTGATAGCGGGGGGGCGGGGACCCAGTACTTC
V gene: TRBV7-9; J gene: TRBJ2-7; clone size: -; D gene: -; CDR3 protein: CASSLVGRRGTDSYEQYF; CDR3 DNA: TGTGCCAGCAGCTTAGTTGGTAGGCGGGGAACTGATTCCTACGAGCAGTACTTC
V gene: TRBV7-9; J gene: TRBJ1-6; clone size: once; D gene: TRBD1; CDR3 protein: CASSLVGTGVSPLHF; CDR3 DNA: TGTGCCAGCAGCTTAGTAGGGACAGGGGTTTCACCCCTCCACTTT
V gene: TRBV19; J gene: TRBJ2-1; clone size: -; D gene: TRBD1; CDR3 protein: CASSISGGSSYNEQFF; CDR3 DNA: TGTGCCAGTAGTATTTCAGGGGGAAGCTCCTACAATGAGCAGTTCTTC
V gene: TRBV9; J gene: TRBJ2-1; clone size: -; D gene: TRBD2; CDR3 protein: CASSVGLADNEQFF; CDR3 DNA: TGTGCCAGCAGCGTAGGACTAGCGGACAATGAGCAGTTCTTC
V gene: TRBV6-1; J gene: TRBJ2-7; clone size: -; D gene: TRBD2; CDR3 protein: CATASGGLYEQYF; CDR3 DNA: TGTGCCACCGCTAGCGGGGGTCTCTACGAGCAGTACTTC
V gene: TRBV27; J gene: TRBJ1-2; clone size: once; D gene: TRBD1; CDR3 protein: CASSPSLGQMNYGYTF; CDR3 DNA: TGTGCCAGCAGTCCCTCTCTGGGACAGATGAACTATGGCTACACCTTC
V gene: TRBV11-2; J gene: TRBJ2-7; clone size: -; D gene: -; CDR3 protein: CASSLDLGVGSYEQYF; CDR3 DNA: TGTGCCAGCAGCTTAGATCTAGGAGTTGGTTCCTACGAGCAGTACTTC
V gene: TRBV29-1; J gene: TRBJ1-1; clone size: -; D gene: TRBD1; CDR3 protein: CSVAEQGHMNTEAFF; CDR3 DNA: TGCAGCGTTGCCGAACAGGGGCATATGAACACTGAAGCTTTCTTT
V gene: TRBV5-1; J gene: TRBJ1-2; clone size: -; D gene: TRBD1; CDR3 protein: CASSPLDRGNYGYTF; CDR3 DNA: TGCGCCAGCAGCCCCCTTGACAGGGGTAACTATGGCTACACCTTC
V gene: TRBV21-1; J gene: TRBJ2-7; clone size: few; D gene: -; CDR3 protein: CANEVVFYEQYF; CDR3 DNA: TGTGCCAATGAGGTAGTCTTCTACGAGCAGTACTTC
V gene: TRBV7-2; J gene: TRBJ1-1; clone size: -; D gene: TRBD1; CDR3 protein: CASSLRFGTGTEAFF; CDR3 DNA: TGTGCCAGCAGCTTAAGGTTCGGGACAGGGACTGAAGCTTTCTTT
V gene: TRBV5-6; J gene: TRBJ2-7; clone size: -; D gene: -; CDR3 protein: CASSFWGRGSYEQYF; CDR3 DNA: TGTGCCAGCAGCTTCTGGGGAAGGGGGAGCTACGAGCAGTACTTC
V gene: TRBV7-2; J gene: TRBJ1-1; clone size: -; D gene: -; CDR3 protein: CASSLGGQGTEAFF; CDR3 DNA: TGTGCCAGCAGCTTAGGGGGCCAGGGAACAGAAGCTTTCTTT
V gene: TRBV6-4; J gene: TRBJ2-1; clone size: -; D gene: TRBD1; CDR3 protein: CASSDSRTGGNEQFF; CDR3 DNA: TGTGCCAGCAGTGACTCTAGGACAGGGGGCAATGAGCAGTTCTTC
V gene: TRBV19; J gene: TRBJ2-7; clone size: -; D gene: -; CDR3 protein: CASRQAFLDEQYF; CDR3 DNA: TGTGCCAGTAGACAGGCCTTCTTGGACGAGCAGTACTTC
V gene: TRBV9; J gene: TRBJ2-3; clone size: -; D gene: TRBD2; CDR3 protein: CASSVETSGGYGDTQYF; CDR3 DNA: TGTGCCAGCAGCGTGGAAACTAGCGGGGGATACGGAGATACGCAGTATTTT
V gene: TRBV7-3; J gene: TRBJ2-1; clone size: -; D gene: TRBD1; CDR3 protein: CASSLGTGEQFF; CDR3 DNA: TGTGCCAGCAGCTTAGGGACAGGGGAGCAGTTCTTC
V gene: TRBV10-3; J gene: TRBJ2-1; clone size: -; D gene: TRBD2; CDR3 protein: CAIGKGLAGGPSTNEQFF; CDR3 DNA: TGTGCCATCGGAAAGGGACTAGCGGGAGGGCCCTCTACCAATGAGCAGTTCTTC
V gene: TRBV7-8; J gene: TRBJ2-3; clone size: -; D gene: TRBD2; CDR3 protein: CASSLASSGRTKDTQYF; CDR3 DNA: TGTGCCAGCAGCTTAGCCTCTAGCGGGAGGACCAAGGATACGCAGTATTTT
V gene: TRBV6-5; J gene: TRBJ2-7; clone size: -; D gene: -; CDR3 protein: CASSYSSWGHYEQYF; CDR3 DNA: TGTGCCAGCAGTTACTCGAGCTGGGGGCATTACGAGCAGTACTTC
V gene: TRBV6-4; J gene: TRBJ2-3; clone size: -; D gene: TRBD1; CDR3 protein: CASSERTGEVDTQYF; CDR3 DNA: TGTGCCAGCAGTGAAAGGACAGGGGAGGTAGATACGCAGTATTTT
V gene: TRBV6-5; J gene: TRBJ2-7; clone size: -; D gene: -; CDR3 protein: CASSSDSGYEQYF; CDR3 DNA: TGTGCCAGCAGTTCGGACAGTGGCTACGAGCAGTACTTC
V gene: TRBV4-3; J gene: TRBJ2-2; clone size: -; D gene: TRBD2; CDR3 protein: CASSPLTSGHTGELFF; CDR3 DNA: TGCGCCAGCAGCCCTCTGACTAGCGGGCACACCGGGGAGCTGTTTTTT